A single sample is the source of the 5 T cell receptor beta chains below, sequenced in a study of cytomegalovirus exposure and HLA in healthy donors. This PCR relied on a set of 60 Vbeta primers and 13 Jbeta primers. Repertoires were generated with immunoSEQ multiplex PCR, while TCRdb's copy carries only in-frame clones and drops some. The sample includes tens of thousands of clones, around 78% of them seen just once. Material: PBMCs. Receptors originate from a male donor in good health and CMV-seropositive.

V and J are TRBV5-4 and TRBJ2-3; 8 bases are shared with TRBD2. Germline-derived CDR1 and CDR2 are SGHNT and YYREEE (reference sequence). This CDR3 is built from 16 residues. With 4 bases clipped from V and 1 base from J, the junction kept 8 bases outside the gene matches. CDR3 in amino acids: CASSRPTSVGTDTQYF. Here the CDR3 DNA reads TGTGCCAGCAGCAGACCGACTAGCGTGGGCACAGATACGCAGTATTTT.

The chain recombines TRBV5-1 with TRBJ1-5, with D maybe TRBD1 (6 bases). There are 16 residues in the CDR3. V was shortened by 0 bases and J by 2 bases, with 12 bases between the two germline ends. Germline CDR1 SGHRS, CDR2 YFSETQ. This CDR3 reads CASSLGGRGGNQPQHF. As DNA, the CDR3 is TGCGCCAGCAGCTTGGGGGGCAGGGGTGGCAATCAGCCCCAGCATTTT.

This chain uses TRBV28 with TRBJ1-3, with D uncertain. In germline, CDR1 is MDHEN, CDR2 SYDVKM. Trimming left V 6 bases short and J 2 bases short, with 8 bases between. This CDR3 has 13 residues. The CDR3 DNA is TGTGCCAGCAGCGCGGTTGCTGGAAACACCATATATTTT. Amino acids: CASSAVAGNTIYF.

The rearrangement joins TRBV5-6 to TRBJ2-3, with TRBD2 as a possible D gene (5 bases). The V gene's germline CDR1 is SGHDT and CDR2 YYEEEE. The V end was cut by 0 bases, the J end by 1 base, with 9 bases between. This CDR3 spans 15 amino acids. The CDR3 is CASSLGGPGTDTQYF. The CDR3 bases are TGTGCCAGCAGCTTGGGCGGGCCTGGCACAGATACGCAGTATTTT.

This clone is termed medium-sized. The chain employs TRBV19 and TRBJ2-1; D uncertain. Trimming left V 3 bases short and J 8 bases short, with 8 bases between. The germline V gene has CDR1 LNHDA and CDR2 SQIVND (reference sequence). This CDR3 comprises 12 residues. CDR3 nucleotides: TGTGCCAGTAGTATTGGCATGGATGAGCAGTTCTTC. Encoded protein: CASSIGMDEQFF.